This is a list of T cell receptor beta chains from one sample in a study of blood T cell repertoires in COVID-19. Clones were sequenced by immunoSEQ multiplex PCR, and TCRdb holds only the in-frame ones, with some missing. The table includes approximately 65,000 clones, 85% to 90% detected once. The sequenced sample consisted of peripheral blood. Receptors originate from a man in his fifties with acute or convalescent COVID-19. The CDR3 runs from the conserved cysteine through the conserved F or W. Each record gives: CDR3 protein, CDR3 DNA, clone size, D gene, V gene, CDR3 length, J gene. D genes are given only for firm matches. Clone size is stated in some rows and not others, as once, few, many or a class when expanded.

CDR3 protein: CASSLDFGTGEPPLHF
CDR3 DNA: TGTGCCAGCAGCTTGGATTTCGGGACAGGGGAACCACCCCTCCACTTT
clone size: .
D gene: TRBD1
V gene: TRBV5-4
CDR3 length: 16
J gene: TRBJ1-6

CDR3 protein: CASSSPGGEGSYEQYF
CDR3 DNA: TGTGCCAGCTCAAGCCCGGGGGGAGAGGGTAGCTACGAGCAGTACTTC
clone size: .
D gene: TRBD2
V gene: TRBV5-4
CDR3 length: 16
J gene: TRBJ2-7

CDR3 protein: CASSLGPAGSDEQFF
CDR3 DNA: TGTGCCAGCAGCTTGGGGCCAGCGGGAAGCGATGAGCAGTTCTTC
clone size: many
D gene: TRBD2
V gene: TRBV11-2
CDR3 length: 15
J gene: TRBJ2-1

CDR3 protein: CASSYSEARTYEQYF
CDR3 DNA: TGTGCCAGCAGTTACTCGGAAGCGAGAACCTACGAGCAGTACTTC
clone size: .
D gene: .
V gene: TRBV6-5
CDR3 length: 15
J gene: TRBJ2-7

CDR3 protein: CASSQAPRTGGSWRPQHF
CDR3 DNA: TGTGCCAGCAGCCAAGCCCCCAGGACAGGGGGCAGTTGGCGGCCCCAGCATTTT
clone size: .
D gene: TRBD1
V gene: TRBV3-1/TRBV3-2
CDR3 length: 18
J gene: TRBJ1-5

CDR3 protein: CAISESRGTGVYNEQFF
CDR3 DNA: TGTGCCATCAGTGAGTCGAGGGGGACAGGGGTTTACAATGAGCAGTTCTTC
clone size: .
D gene: TRBD1
V gene: TRBV10-3
CDR3 length: 17
J gene: TRBJ2-1

CDR3 protein: CASSPHGREDEQFF
CDR3 DNA: TGCGCCAGCAGCCCCCACGGCAGGGAGGATGAGCAGTTCTTC
clone size: .
D gene: .
V gene: TRBV4-1
CDR3 length: 14
J gene: TRBJ2-1

CDR3 protein: CATSARTGNTEAFF
CDR3 DNA: TGTGCCACCAGCGCCCGAACAGGGAACACTGAAGCTTTCTTT
clone size: .
D gene: .
V gene: TRBV15
CDR3 length: 14
J gene: TRBJ1-1

CDR3 protein: CASSYAGGPWAHEQFF
CDR3 DNA: TGTGCCAGCAGCTACGCGGGGGGGCCTTGGGCGCATGAGCAGTTCTTC
clone size: once
D gene: TRBD2
V gene: TRBV3-1/TRBV3-2
CDR3 length: 16
J gene: TRBJ2-1

CDR3 protein: CARAEGSSAGANVLTF
CDR3 DNA: TGTGCCAGGGCAGAGGGTTCTTCGGCTGGGGCCAACGTCCTGACTTTC
clone size: .
D gene: .
V gene: TRBV7-9
CDR3 length: 16
J gene: TRBJ2-6

CDR3 protein: CAWSVMAGRYEQYF
CDR3 DNA: TGTGCCTGGAGTGTAATGGCGGGAAGGTACGAGCAGTACTTC
clone size: once
D gene: .
V gene: TRBV30
CDR3 length: 14
J gene: TRBJ2-7

CDR3 protein: CASSFDSGGTIYF
CDR3 DNA: TGTGCCAGCAGTTTTGACTCAGGGGGCACCATATATTTT
clone size: .
D gene: TRBD1
V gene: TRBV12-3/TRBV12-4
CDR3 length: 13
J gene: TRBJ1-3

CDR3 protein: CASRPTSGSSYEQYF
CDR3 DNA: TGCGCCAGCAGGCCTACTAGCGGGAGCTCCTACGAGCAGTACTTC
clone size: .
D gene: TRBD2
V gene: TRBV4-1
CDR3 length: 15
J gene: TRBJ2-7

CDR3 protein: CASSQTGLNTEAFF
CDR3 DNA: TGTGCCAGCAGCCAGACAGGGTTGAACACTGAAGCTTTCTTT
clone size: .
D gene: TRBD1
V gene: TRBV6-5
CDR3 length: 14
J gene: TRBJ1-1

CDR3 protein: CASSLDRGRNSPLHF
CDR3 DNA: TGTGCCAGCAGCTTGGACAGGGGCAGGAATTCACCCCTCCACTTT
clone size: few
D gene: TRBD1
V gene: TRBV7-9
CDR3 length: 15
J gene: TRBJ1-6

CDR3 protein: CASSQDHQRGGVYEQYF
CDR3 DNA: TGCGCCAGCAGCCAAGATCACCAGCGGGGGGGCGTCTACGAGCAGTACTTC
clone size: once
D gene: TRBD2
V gene: TRBV4-1
CDR3 length: 17
J gene: TRBJ2-7

CDR3 protein: CASSLGTSGRGAQETQYF
CDR3 DNA: TGTGCCAGCAGTCTTGGGACTAGCGGGAGAGGGGCCCAAGAGACCCAGTACTTC
clone size: .
D gene: TRBD2
V gene: TRBV28
CDR3 length: 18
J gene: TRBJ2-5

CDR3 protein: CASKRFGGGDQPQHF
CDR3 DNA: TGTGCCAGCAAGAGATTTGGGGGGGGCGATCAGCCCCAGCATTTT
clone size: .
D gene: .
V gene: TRBV6-5
CDR3 length: 15
J gene: TRBJ1-5

CDR3 protein: CATCRTDSNTGELFF
CDR3 DNA: TGTGCCACCTGTAGGACGGACTCTAACACCGGGGAGCTGTTTTTT
clone size: .
D gene: .
V gene: TRBV24-1
CDR3 length: 15
J gene: TRBJ2-2

CDR3 protein: CASSPERYQETQYF
CDR3 DNA: TGCGCCAGCAGCCCCGAACGGTACCAAGAGACCCAGTACTTC
clone size: .
D gene: .
V gene: TRBV4-1
CDR3 length: 14
J gene: TRBJ2-5

CDR3 protein: CASRSYFYEQYF
CDR3 DNA: TGTGCCAGCAGGTCGTACTTCTACGAGCAGTACTTC
clone size: .
D gene: .
V gene: TRBV6-5
CDR3 length: 12
J gene: TRBJ2-7

CDR3 protein: CASSVRGDADTQYF
CDR3 DNA: TGTGCCAGCAGCGTACGCGGGGACGCAGATACGCAGTATTTT
clone size: .
D gene: .
V gene: TRBV9
CDR3 length: 14
J gene: TRBJ2-3

CDR3 protein: CSVQSGNTIYF
CDR3 DNA: TGCAGTGTCCAATCCGGAAACACCATATATTTT
clone size: .
D gene: .
V gene: TRBV20-1
CDR3 length: 11
J gene: TRBJ1-3

CDR3 protein: CASSCRPGQGHQPQHF
CDR3 DNA: TGCGCCAGCAGCTGTCGACCGGGACAGGGGCACCAGCCCCAGCATTTT
clone size: .
D gene: TRBD1
V gene: TRBV5-1
CDR3 length: 16
J gene: TRBJ1-5

CDR3 protein: CASSLGGGRGYTF
CDR3 DNA: TGTGCCAGCAGTTTGGGCGGGGGCCGTGGCTACACCTTC
clone size: once
D gene: .
V gene: TRBV28
CDR3 length: 13
J gene: TRBJ1-2

CDR3 protein: CASSQDQGNTGELFF
CDR3 DNA: TGTGCCAGCAGCCAAGATCAGGGGAACACCGGGGAGCTGTTTTTT
clone size: .
D gene: .
V gene: TRBV4-2
CDR3 length: 15
J gene: TRBJ2-2

CDR3 protein: CASASGAPYEQYF
CDR3 DNA: TGTGCCAGCGCCAGCGGGGCACCCTACGAGCAGTACTTC
clone size: .
D gene: TRBD2
V gene: TRBV12-3/TRBV12-4
CDR3 length: 13
J gene: TRBJ2-7

CDR3 protein: CASSPDGGYNQPQHF
CDR3 DNA: TGTGCCAGCAGTCCCGACGGGGGGTACAATCAGCCCCAGCATTTT
clone size: .
D gene: .
V gene: TRBV6-6
CDR3 length: 15
J gene: TRBJ1-5

CDR3 protein: CASSQELSSGASNNEQFF
CDR3 DNA: TGTGCCAGCAGCCAAGAGTTGTCTAGCGGAGCATCTAACAATGAGCAGTTCTTC
clone size: .
D gene: TRBD2
V gene: TRBV3-1/TRBV3-2
CDR3 length: 18
J gene: TRBJ2-1

CDR3 protein: CASSITGYEQYF
CDR3 DNA: TGTGCCAGCAGTATTACGGGCTACGAGCAGTACTTC
clone size: .
D gene: .
V gene: TRBV6-5
CDR3 length: 12
J gene: TRBJ2-7

CDR3 protein: CASSAGPWTGPNTGELFF
CDR3 DNA: TGCGCCAGCAGTGCGGGGCCCTGGACAGGACCCAACACCGGGGAGCTGTTTTTT
clone size: .
D gene: TRBD1
V gene: TRBV10-1
CDR3 length: 18
J gene: TRBJ2-2

CDR3 protein: CASSLSGGYGNEKLFF
CDR3 DNA: TGTGCCAGCAGTTTGTCAGGGGGCTACGGAAATGAAAAACTGTTTTTT
clone size: .
D gene: TRBD1
V gene: TRBV6-2/TRBV6-3
CDR3 length: 16
J gene: TRBJ1-4

CDR3 protein: CASSHRVNTEAFF
CDR3 DNA: TGTGCCAGCAGTCACAGGGTGAACACTGAAGCTTTCTTT
clone size: few
D gene: .
V gene: TRBV6-5
CDR3 length: 13
J gene: TRBJ1-1

CDR3 protein: CATSVRANTGELFF
CDR3 DNA: TGTGCCACCAGTGTTAGAGCGAACACCGGGGAGCTGTTTTTT
clone size: .
D gene: .
V gene: TRBV24-1
CDR3 length: 14
J gene: TRBJ2-2

CDR3 protein: CASSHDSYSNQPQHF
CDR3 DNA: TGTGCCAGCAGCCATGACAGCTATAGCAATCAGCCCCAGCATTTT
clone size: few
D gene: .
V gene: TRBV6-5
CDR3 length: 15
J gene: TRBJ1-5

CDR3 protein: CATSRTGDGNSPLHF
CDR3 DNA: TGTGCCACCAGCAGGACGGGAGATGGGAATTCACCCCTCCACTTT
clone size: .
D gene: .
V gene: TRBV15
CDR3 length: 15
J gene: TRBJ1-6

CDR3 protein: CASSLYLGGIGADTQYF
CDR3 DNA: TGTGCCAGCAGTTTGTACCTGGGGGGAATTGGCGCAGATACGCAGTATTTT
clone size: .
D gene: .
V gene: TRBV7-2
CDR3 length: 17
J gene: TRBJ2-3

CDR3 protein: CASSLRVGERAFF
CDR3 DNA: TGTGCCAGCAGTCTACGGGTTGGAGAGAGAGCTTTCTTT
clone size: .
D gene: .
V gene: TRBV6-4
CDR3 length: 13
J gene: TRBJ1-1

CDR3 protein: CASSLSLTGNTEAFF
CDR3 DNA: TGTGCCAGCAGCCTTTCCCTTACAGGCAACACTGAAGCTTTCTTT
clone size: .
D gene: .
V gene: TRBV7-9
CDR3 length: 15
J gene: TRBJ1-1

CDR3 protein: CASSLLAGGPYEQYF
CDR3 DNA: TGTGCCAGCAGTTTACTAGCGGGAGGTCCCTACGAGCAGTACTTC
clone size: .
D gene: TRBD2
V gene: TRBV28
CDR3 length: 15
J gene: TRBJ2-7

CDR3 protein: CATSDWTSGRGNEQFF
CDR3 DNA: TGTGCCACCAGTGACTGGACTAGCGGGAGGGGCAATGAGCAGTTCTTC
clone size: .
D gene: TRBD2
V gene: TRBV24-1
CDR3 length: 16
J gene: TRBJ2-1

CDR3 protein: CASSIGLSNTGELFF
CDR3 DNA: TGCGCCAGCAGCATCGGACTTTCGAACACCGGGGAGCTGTTTTTT
clone size: few
D gene: .
V gene: TRBV5-1
CDR3 length: 15
J gene: TRBJ2-2

CDR3 protein: CASSRGTEQYF
CDR3 DNA: TGTGCCAGCAGCCGAGGAACCGAGCAGTACTTC
clone size: .
D gene: .
V gene: TRBV3-1/TRBV3-2
CDR3 length: 11
J gene: TRBJ2-7

CDR3 protein: CASSPPGQGLQPQHF
CDR3 DNA: TGTGCCAGCAGCCCCCCGGGACAGGGGCTTCAGCCCCAGCATTTT
clone size: .
D gene: TRBD1
V gene: TRBV5-5
CDR3 length: 15
J gene: TRBJ1-5

CDR3 protein: CASSKQDRTTGELFF
CDR3 DNA: TGTGCCAGCAGCAAGCAAGATAGAACCACCGGGGAGCTGTTTTTT
clone size: .
D gene: .
V gene: TRBV5-5
CDR3 length: 15
J gene: TRBJ2-2

CDR3 protein: CASSLGVSGANVLTF
CDR3 DNA: TGTGCCAGCAGCCTGGGAGTCTCTGGGGCCAACGTCCTGACTTTC
clone size: many
D gene: .
V gene: TRBV5-4
CDR3 length: 15
J gene: TRBJ2-6

CDR3 protein: CASSPSPAGYEQYF
CDR3 DNA: TGTGCCAGCAGCCCTTCCCCGGCGGGCTACGAGCAGTACTTC
clone size: .
D gene: .
V gene: TRBV27
CDR3 length: 14
J gene: TRBJ2-7

CDR3 protein: CASSLQGYEQYF
CDR3 DNA: TGTGCCAGCAGCTTACAGGGCTACGAGCAGTACTTC
clone size: .
D gene: .
V gene: TRBV7-6
CDR3 length: 12
J gene: TRBJ2-7

CDR3 protein: CASSPRAGSSTGELFF
CDR3 DNA: TGTGCCAGCAGTCCACGAGCCGGGAGTAGCACCGGGGAGCTGTTTTTT
clone size: .
D gene: .
V gene: TRBV6-6
CDR3 length: 16
J gene: TRBJ2-2

CDR3 protein: CASSYSRGPNTGELFF
CDR3 DNA: TGTGCCAGCAGTTACTCTAGGGGGCCGAACACCGGGGAGCTGTTTTTT
clone size: .
D gene: TRBD1
V gene: TRBV6-5
CDR3 length: 16
J gene: TRBJ2-2

CDR3 protein: CASSTGTGYGYTF
CDR3 DNA: TGTGCCAGCAGTACTGGGACAGGCTATGGCTACACCTTC
clone size: .
D gene: TRBD1
V gene: TRBV12-3/TRBV12-4
CDR3 length: 13
J gene: TRBJ1-2

CDR3 protein: CSVDAGQGGDTQYF
CDR3 DNA: TGCAGCGTTGATGCGGGACAGGGAGGCGATACGCAGTATTTT
clone size: .
D gene: TRBD1
V gene: TRBV29-1
CDR3 length: 14
J gene: TRBJ2-3

CDR3 protein: CASSRTGNYGYTF
CDR3 DNA: TGTGCCAGCAGCCGGACAGGGAACTATGGCTACACCTTC
clone size: .
D gene: TRBD1
V gene: TRBV2
CDR3 length: 13
J gene: TRBJ1-2